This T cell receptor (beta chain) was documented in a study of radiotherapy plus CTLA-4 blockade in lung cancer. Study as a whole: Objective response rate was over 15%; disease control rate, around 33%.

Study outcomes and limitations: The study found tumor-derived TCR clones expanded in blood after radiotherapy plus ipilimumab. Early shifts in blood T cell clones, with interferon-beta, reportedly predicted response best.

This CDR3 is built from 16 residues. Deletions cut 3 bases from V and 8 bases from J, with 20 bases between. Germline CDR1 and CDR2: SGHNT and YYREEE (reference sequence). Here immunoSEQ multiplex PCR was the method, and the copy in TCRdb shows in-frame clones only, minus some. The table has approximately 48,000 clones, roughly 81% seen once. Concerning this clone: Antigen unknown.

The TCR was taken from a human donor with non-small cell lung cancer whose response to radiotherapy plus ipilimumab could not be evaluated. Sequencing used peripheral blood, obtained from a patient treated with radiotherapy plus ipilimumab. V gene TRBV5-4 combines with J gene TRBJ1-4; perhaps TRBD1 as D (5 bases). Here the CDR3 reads CASSSMGGVRGEKLFF. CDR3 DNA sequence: TGTGCCAGCAGCTCAATGGGGGGAGTACGAGGGGAAAAACTGTTTTTT.